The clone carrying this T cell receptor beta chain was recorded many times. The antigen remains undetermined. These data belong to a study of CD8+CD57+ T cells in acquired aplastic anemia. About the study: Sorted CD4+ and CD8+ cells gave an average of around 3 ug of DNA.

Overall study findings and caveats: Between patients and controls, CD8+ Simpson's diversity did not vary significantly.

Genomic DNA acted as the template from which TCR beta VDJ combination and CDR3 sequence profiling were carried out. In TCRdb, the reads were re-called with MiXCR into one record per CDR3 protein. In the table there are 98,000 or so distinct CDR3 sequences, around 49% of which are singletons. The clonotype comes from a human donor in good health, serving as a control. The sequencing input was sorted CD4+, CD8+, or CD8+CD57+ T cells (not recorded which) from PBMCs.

The CDR3, as DNA: TGTGCCAGCAGTTCCAGGACGGCCAACACTGAAGCTTTCTTT. The encoded protein is CASSSRTANTEAFF. The chain carries TRBV27 and TRBJ1-1; no reliable D call. Germline assignment: CDR1 MNHEY and CDR2 SMNVEV (reference sequence). Between the trimmed V and J ends, which lost 4 bases and 2 bases, there was a span of 11 bases. The CDR3 is made up of 14 amino acids.